The next 18 T cell receptor beta chains were all read from a single sample in a study of blood T cells in healthy people across ages. Next came a second PCR, run for about 6 to 12 cycles, which used a sample-barcoded 5' primer along with a J-beta primer mix. MiXCR, applied by TCRdb to the 5' RACE reads, yields one record per CDR3 protein. This table has about 720,000 distinct CDR3 sequences, about a fifth appearing once. The sample was blood. The receptor source for this set is a man between 65 and 85 years old in good health.

The chain links TRBV19 to TRBJ2-3, with D hard to call. This CDR3 spans 14 amino acids. Germline V gives CDR1 LNHDA, CDR2 SQIVND (reference sequence). V was trimmed by 7 bases and J by 2 bases, leaving 13 bases between them. The CDR3: CASTIGPATDTQYF. In DNA, the CDR3 is TGTGCCAGTACGATCGGACCGGCCACAGATACGCAGTATTTT.

This clonotype was recorded a few times. V gene TRBV14 combines with J gene TRBJ1-1; D might be TRBD1 (5 bases). The CDR3 sequence is 13 residues long. With 2 bases removed from V and 4 bases from J, the gap between germline ends came to 8 bases. From germline, CDR1 is SGHDN and CDR2 FVKESK. The CDR3: CASSQSGTTEAFF. The CDR3 coding sequence is TGTGCCAGCAGCCAAAGTGGGACCACTGAAGCTTTCTTT.

The genes are TRBV29-1 and TRBJ2-5; 10 nucleotides agree with TRBD2. This CDR3 has 15 amino acids. V lost 5 bases, J lost 1 base, and 7 bases stayed unmatched. Germline CDR1 SQVTM, CDR2 ANQGSEA. The DNA for the CDR3 is TGCAGCGTTTCTTCGGGACTAGCGTTCCAAGAGACCCAGTACTTC. It encodes CSVSSGLAFQETQYF.

The gene calls are TRBV10-1 and TRBJ2-2; 13 positions match TRBD2. The V segment lost 6 bases and the J segment 0 bases; nucleotides outside the gene matches: 13. The CDR3 contains 20 residues. CDR1 is WNHNN and CDR2 is SYGVQD in the germline V gene (reference sequence). The CDR3 reads CASSHRTSGSSSANTGELFF. CDR3 coding DNA: TGCGCCAGCAGCCACAGGACTAGCGGGAGTAGCTCAGCGAACACCGGGGAGCTGTTTTTT.

The rearrangement uses TRBV27 and TRBJ1-5; TRBD1 is a possible D gene (6 bases). V shed 6 bases and J shed 7 bases, with 16 bases lying between them. CDR3 length: 14 residues. The germline CDR1 and CDR2 sequences are MNHEY and SMNVEV (reference sequence). CDR3 sequence: CASSPDRHRQPQHF. The DNA of the CDR3 is TGTGCCAGCAGCCCCGACAGGCACCGCCAGCCCCAGCATTTT.

The J gene is TRBJ2-5, the V gene TRBV5-1; 13 positions agree with TRBD2. J lost 2 bases, V lost 6 bases, and 10 bases had no gene match. This CDR3 contains 17 residues. Germline V gives CDR1 SGHRS, CDR2 YFSETQ. CDR3 amino acids: CASTRTSGRALQETQYF. CDR3 bases: TGCGCCAGCACTCGGACTAGCGGGAGAGCATTACAAGAGACCCAGTACTTC.

This chain uses TRBV4-2 with TRBJ2-4, with 15 bases that match TRBD2. The CDR3 covers 20 residues. Germline trimming cut 0 bases from V and 1 base from J; bases unmatched to any gene: 7. CDR1 and CDR2 (germline): LGHNA, YNFKEQ. The CDR3 DNA sequence: TGTGCCAGCAGCCAAGATCGGACTAGCGGGGGGGCCAGGGCCAAAAACATTCAGTACTTC. Its translation is CASSQDRTSGGARAKNIQYF.

This clonotype was picked up many times. The chain links TRBV4-2 to TRBJ2-3, with 14 nucleotides matching TRBD2. Trimming at V came to 0 bases and at J to 2 bases, leaving 7 bases not matched to a gene. The CDR3 extends over 19 amino acids. Per the germline V gene, CDR1 is LGHNA and CDR2 is YNFKEQ. The CDR3 spells CASSQDSGTSGGHTDTQYF. The DNA for the CDR3 is TGTGCCAGCAGCCAAGATAGCGGGACTAGCGGGGGACACACAGATACGCAGTATTTT.

This clonotype was counted once. The chain employs TRBV29-1 and TRBJ2-5, with TRBD2 as a possible D gene (5 bases). The J call may be incorrect, as the DNA end agrees better with TRBJ2-1. There are 16 residues in the CDR3. In germline, CDR1 is SQVTM, CDR2 ANQGSEA. The CDR3, as DNA: TGCAGCGTTGAAGATGGGGAGACCCTCCAAATGAATGAGCAGTTCTTC. Its translation: CSVEDGETLQMNEQFF.

The chain has TRBV7-2 and TRBJ1-3; D is ambiguous. The germline V and J ends were trimmed by 1 base and 0 bases, with 16 bases remaining between them. CDR3 length: 18 amino acids. The germline V gene encodes CDR1 SGHTA and CDR2 FQGNSA. CDR3 loop: CASSLVRPQAYSGNTIYF. DNA of the CDR3: TGTGCCAGCAGCTTAGTCCGTCCCCAGGCGTACTCTGGAAACACCATATATTTT.

The chain has TRBV7-2 and TRBJ1-5, with a weak D call TRBD1 (5 bases). The CDR3 runs 15 residues. Trimming took off 4 bases at V and 6 bases at J, with 16 bases between the two ends. CDR1 and CDR2 (germline): SGHTA, FQGNSA. The CDR3 protein is CASSSGQGLTQPQHF. The CDR3 coding sequence is TGTGCCAGCAGCTCTGGGCAGGGCCTCACTCAGCCCCAGCATTTT.

V gene TRBV12-3 or TRBV12-4 combines with J gene TRBJ1-1; D is unclear. Trimming pared 5 bases from V and 3 bases from J, leaving 13 bases between. There are 14 residues in the CDR3. As DNA, the CDR3 is TGTGCCAGCAGTCGACGGGTCGGGGACACTGAAGCTTTCTTT. Translated: CASSRRVGDTEAFF.

This clonotype was recorded at least ten times. The chain joins TRBV20-1 to TRBJ1-1, with D uncertain. Per germline, CDR1 DFQATT and CDR2 SNEGSKA (reference sequence). The CDR3 runs to 14 residues. Trimming removed 0 bases from V and 6 bases from J, with 14 bases in between. CDR3 sequence: CSARDHTDQSEAFF. The CDR3 DNA is TGCAGTGCTAGAGATCACACAGATCAATCTGAAGCTTTCTTT.

V gene TRBV7-8 combines with J gene TRBJ2-7; a possible D gene is TRBD2 (6 bases). CDR1 and CDR2 (germline): SGHVS, FQNEAQ. This CDR3 spans 16 amino acids. V dropped 1 base and J dropped 3 bases, with 16 bases sitting between them. The CDR3: CASSLDGGIGNYEQYF. The CDR3 DNA is TGTGCCAGCAGCTTAGATGGGGGGATTGGAAACTACGAGCAGTACTTC.

This sequence joins TRBV7-2 and TRBJ1-6; D might be TRBD1 (5 bases). The CDR3 has 14 residues. Deletions cut 4 bases from V and 5 bases from J, with 9 bases between. Germline V CDR1 and CDR2: SGHTA, FQGNSA. The CDR3 DNA reads TGTGCCAGCAGCTCACAGGTGCATAATTCACCCCTCCACTTT. It encodes CASSSQVHNSPLHF.

This clonotype was seen a handful of times. V gene TRBV7-2 combines with J gene TRBJ1-4, with 9 bases identical to TRBD1. CDR1 is SGHTA, CDR2 FQGNSA, per germline. V lost 3 bases and J lost 7; bases outside the gene matches: 6. CDR3 size: 15 residues. CDR3 sequence: CASSFSGTGSEKLFF. CDR3 nucleotide sequence: TGTGCCAGCAGCTTCTCCGGGACAGGGAGTGAAAAACTGTTTTTT.

The CDR3 sequence is CASWAGQGYEQYF. DNA of the CDR3: TGTGCCAGTTGGGCGGGACAGGGGTACGAGCAGTACTTC. This chain uses TRBV28 with TRBJ2-7; 10 nucleotides line up with TRBD1. CDR1 is MDHEN and CDR2 is SYDVKM in the germline V gene. V shed 9 bases and J 4 bases; nucleotides not matched to a gene: 6. The CDR3 contains 13 residues.

This clonotype was observed a handful of times. V gene TRBV6-4 combines with J gene TRBJ2-3; unclear D gene. The CDR3 is made up of 13 amino acids. Looked up from germline, CDR1 is MRHNA and CDR2 is SNTAGT. V lost 2 bases to trimming and J lost 3 bases, with 6 bases between them. CDR3 in amino acids: CASSDPITDTQYF. The CDR3 DNA sequence: TGTGCCAGCAGTGACCCAATTACAGATACGCAGTATTTT.